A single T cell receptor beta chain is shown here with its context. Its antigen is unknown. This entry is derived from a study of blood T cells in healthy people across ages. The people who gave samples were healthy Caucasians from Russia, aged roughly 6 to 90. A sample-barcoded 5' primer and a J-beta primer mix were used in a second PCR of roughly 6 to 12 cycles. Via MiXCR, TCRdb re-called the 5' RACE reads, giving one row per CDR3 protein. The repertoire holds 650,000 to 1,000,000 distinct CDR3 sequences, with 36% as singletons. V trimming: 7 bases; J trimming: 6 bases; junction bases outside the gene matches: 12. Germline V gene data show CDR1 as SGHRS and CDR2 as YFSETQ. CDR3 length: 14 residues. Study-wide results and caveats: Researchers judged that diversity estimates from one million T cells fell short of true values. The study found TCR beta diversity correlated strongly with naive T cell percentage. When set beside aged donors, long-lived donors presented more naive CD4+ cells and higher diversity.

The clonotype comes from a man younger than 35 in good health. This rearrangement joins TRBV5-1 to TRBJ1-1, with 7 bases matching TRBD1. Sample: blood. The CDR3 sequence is CASGKTGMGSEAFF. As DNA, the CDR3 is TGCGCCAGCGGGAAGACAGGGATGGGGTCTGAAGCTTTCTTT.